This is a list of T cell receptor beta chains from one sample in a study of shared T cell receptors in the human thymus. Generated by immunoSEQ multiplex PCR, the TCRdb table keeps only in-frame clones and is missing some. The sample carries some 700,000 clones, approximately 85% recorded once. This same sample was also taken into another study, of human thymus T cells.

Sequences were obtained from thymocytes. These receptors all come from a girl less than two years old with a congenital heart defect. The CDR3 runs from the conserved cysteine through the conserved F or W. Fields, in order: clone size, J gene, D gene, V gene, CDR3 protein, CDR3 DNA. The D gene is left open where the match is weak. Clone size is shown for a subset of rows, as once, few, many or a class of expanded clone.

clone_size: -
j_call: TRBJ2-1
d_call: -
v_call: TRBV10-3
cdr3_aa: CAISETQGSDEQFF
cdr3_nt: TGTGCCATCAGTGAGACACAGGGTTCGGATGAGCAGTTCTTC

clone_size: -
j_call: TRBJ2-3
d_call: TRBD2
v_call: TRBV11-2
cdr3_aa: CAGSGGSTDTQYF
cdr3_nt: TGTGCCGGGAGCGGGGGGAGCACAGATACGCAGTATTTT

clone_size: few
j_call: TRBJ2-2
d_call: TRBD2
v_call: TRBV4-1
cdr3_aa: CASSQDQGKAGALGGELFF
cdr3_nt: TGCGCCAGCAGCCAAGATCAAGGGAAAGCGGGGGCTCTGGGCGGGGAGCTGTTTTTT

clone_size: -
j_call: TRBJ1-2
d_call: -
v_call: TRBV19
cdr3_aa: CASSNRCQPHNYGYTF
cdr3_nt: TGTGCCAGTAGTAACAGGTGTCAACCCCATAACTATGGCTACACCTTC

clone_size: -
j_call: TRBJ1-2
d_call: -
v_call: TRBV19
cdr3_aa: CASRNRSYGYTF
cdr3_nt: TGTGCCAGTAGGAACAGGAGCTATGGCTACACCTTC

clone_size: -
j_call: TRBJ2-3
d_call: -
v_call: TRBV11-2
cdr3_aa: CASSPHDTQYF
cdr3_nt: TGTGCCAGCAGCCCCCATGATACGCAGTATTTT

clone_size: -
j_call: TRBJ2-7
d_call: TRBD1
v_call: TRBV6-1
cdr3_aa: CASSPDRVRSYEQYF
cdr3_nt: TGTGCCAGCAGCCCGGACAGGGTTCGGTCCTACGAGCAGTACTTC

clone_size: -
j_call: TRBJ2-1
d_call: TRBD1
v_call: TRBV28
cdr3_aa: CASSLPAGQASSYNEQFF
cdr3_nt: TGTGCCAGCAGTTTACCCGCCGGACAGGCGAGCTCCTACAATGAGCAGTTCTTC

clone_size: -
j_call: TRBJ1-3
d_call: TRBD1
v_call: TRBV6-1
cdr3_aa: CASRNRGPRPNTIYF
cdr3_nt: TGTGCCAGCAGAAACAGGGGGCCCAGACCCAACACCATATATTTT

clone_size: -
j_call: TRBJ1-2
d_call: TRBD1
v_call: TRBV7-2
cdr3_aa: CASSLTGQPGYTF
cdr3_nt: TGTGCCAGCAGCTTAACGGGACAGCCTGGCTACACCTTC

clone_size: -
j_call: TRBJ2-5
d_call: TRBD2
v_call: TRBV18
cdr3_aa: CASSPPASGVWETQYF
cdr3_nt: TGTGCCAGCTCACCACCGGCTAGCGGGGTCTGGGAGACCCAGTACTTC

clone_size: -
j_call: TRBJ2-3
d_call: -
v_call: TRBV6-1
cdr3_aa: CASSARNPGTSTDTQYF
cdr3_nt: TGTGCCAGCAGTGCCCGAAACCCCGGGACTAGCACAGATACGCAGTATTTT

clone_size: -
j_call: TRBJ1-5
d_call: -
v_call: TRBV19
cdr3_aa: CASSIPSQGQPQHF
cdr3_nt: TGTGCCAGTAGTATACCCAGCCAGGGTCAGCCCCAGCATTTT

clone_size: -
j_call: TRBJ1-1
d_call: -
v_call: TRBV2
cdr3_aa: CASSVVQPNTEAFF
cdr3_nt: TGTGCCAGCAGTGTGGTACAACCAAACACTGAAGCTTTCTTT

clone_size: -
j_call: TRBJ2-3
d_call: -
v_call: TRBV13
cdr3_aa: CASSRYQGPGDTQYF
cdr3_nt: TGTGCCAGCAGCCGATACCAGGGGCCCGGAGATACGCAGTATTTT

clone_size: once
j_call: TRBJ2-2
d_call: TRBD2
v_call: TRBV5-4
cdr3_aa: CASSSHLAGGSNTGELFF
cdr3_nt: TGTGCCAGCAGCTCGCATCTAGCGGGGGGATCGAACACCGGGGAGCTGTTTTTT

clone_size: -
j_call: TRBJ2-5
d_call: -
v_call: TRBV5-6
cdr3_aa: CASSLIATKETQYF
cdr3_nt: TGTGCCAGCAGCTTGATTGCGACAAAAGAGACCCAGTACTTC

clone_size: -
j_call: TRBJ1-1
d_call: -
v_call: TRBV28
cdr3_aa: CASSLGRNTEAFF
cdr3_nt: TGTGCCAGCAGTTTAGGCAGAAACACTGAAGCTTTCTTT

clone_size: once
j_call: TRBJ1-5
d_call: TRBD1
v_call: TRBV19
cdr3_aa: CASRSPTGNQPQHF
cdr3_nt: TGTGCCAGTAGAAGCCCGACAGGGAATCAGCCCCAGCATTTT

clone_size: -
j_call: TRBJ2-3
d_call: TRBD2
v_call: TRBV5-1
cdr3_aa: CASRFTGTSGGTDTQYF
cdr3_nt: TGCGCCAGCAGATTTACCGGGACTAGCGGGGGCACAGATACGCAGTATTTT

clone_size: -
j_call: TRBJ2-5
d_call: -
v_call: TRBV10-3
cdr3_aa: CAISESMKMEAGIQETQYF
cdr3_nt: TGTGCCATCAGTGAGTCGATGAAGATGGAGGCGGGAATACAAGAGACCCAGTACTTC

clone_size: -
j_call: TRBJ2-3
d_call: -
v_call: TRBV27
cdr3_aa: CASNPREKTDTQYF
cdr3_nt: TGTGCCAGCAATCCAAGGGAGAAGACAGATACGCAGTATTTT

clone_size: -
j_call: TRBJ2-5
d_call: TRBD2
v_call: TRBV10-3
cdr3_aa: CAIAPQRGGGETQYF
cdr3_nt: TGTGCCATCGCCCCCCAGCGGGGGGGCGGAGAGACCCAGTACTTC

clone_size: few
j_call: TRBJ1-2
d_call: -
v_call: TRBV28
cdr3_aa: CASSPYNRDPRGYTF
cdr3_nt: TGTGCCAGCAGTCCATACAACAGGGATCCTAGGGGCTACACCTTC

clone_size: once
j_call: TRBJ1-2
d_call: -
v_call: TRBV6-5
cdr3_aa: CASSHSRPQGSVF
cdr3_nt: TGTGCCAGCAGTCACAGCCGACCACAGGGATCCGTCTTC

clone_size: -
j_call: TRBJ1-1
d_call: -
v_call: TRBV28
cdr3_aa: CASSWGATEAFF
cdr3_nt: TGTGCCAGCAGCTGGGGAGCGACTGAAGCTTTCTTT

clone_size: -
j_call: TRBJ2-1
d_call: -
v_call: TRBV4-3
cdr3_aa: CASSHPRGRDEQFF
cdr3_nt: TGCGCCAGCAGCCATCCCCGGGGAAGGGATGAGCAGTTCTTC